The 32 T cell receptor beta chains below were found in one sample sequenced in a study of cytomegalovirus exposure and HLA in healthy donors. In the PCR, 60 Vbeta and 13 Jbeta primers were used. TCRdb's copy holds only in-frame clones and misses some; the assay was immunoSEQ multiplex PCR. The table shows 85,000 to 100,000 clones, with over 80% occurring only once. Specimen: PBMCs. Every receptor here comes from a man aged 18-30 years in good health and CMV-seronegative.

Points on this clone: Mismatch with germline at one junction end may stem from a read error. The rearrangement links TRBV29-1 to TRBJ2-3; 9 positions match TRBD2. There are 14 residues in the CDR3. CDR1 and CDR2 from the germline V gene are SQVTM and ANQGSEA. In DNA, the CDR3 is TGCAGCGTAGCACTAGCGGGTCTCCTAGATACGCGGTATTTT. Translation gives CSVALAGLLDTRYF.

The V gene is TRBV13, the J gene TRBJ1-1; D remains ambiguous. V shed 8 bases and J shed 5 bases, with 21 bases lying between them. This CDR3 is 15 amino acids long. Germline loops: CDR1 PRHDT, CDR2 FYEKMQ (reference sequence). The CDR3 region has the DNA TGTGCCAGCCGGGTTTCCGGGGAGAGGTTTACTGAAGCTTTCTTT. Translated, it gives CASRVSGERFTEAFF.

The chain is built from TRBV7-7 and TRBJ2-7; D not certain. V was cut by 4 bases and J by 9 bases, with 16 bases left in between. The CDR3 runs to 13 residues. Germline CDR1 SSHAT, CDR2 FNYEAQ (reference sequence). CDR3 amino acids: CASSSSLVTLQYF. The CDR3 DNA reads TGTGCCAGCAGCTCCTCGCTTGTCACATTGCAGTACTTC.

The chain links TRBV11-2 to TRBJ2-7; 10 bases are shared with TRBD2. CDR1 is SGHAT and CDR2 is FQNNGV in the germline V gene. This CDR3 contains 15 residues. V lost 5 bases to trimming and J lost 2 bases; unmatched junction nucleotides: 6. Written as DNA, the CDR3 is TGTGCCAGCAGCATCACAGCGGGAGGGGCCTACGAGCAGTACTTC. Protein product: CASSITAGGAYEQYF.

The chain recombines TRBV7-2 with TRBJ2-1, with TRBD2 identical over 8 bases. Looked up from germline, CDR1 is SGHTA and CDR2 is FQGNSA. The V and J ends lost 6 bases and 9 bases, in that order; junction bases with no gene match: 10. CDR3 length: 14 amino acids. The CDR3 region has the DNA TGTGCCAGCAGTTCCTCGGGGGGGCCGGCTGAGCAGTTCTTC. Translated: CASSSSGGPAEQFF.

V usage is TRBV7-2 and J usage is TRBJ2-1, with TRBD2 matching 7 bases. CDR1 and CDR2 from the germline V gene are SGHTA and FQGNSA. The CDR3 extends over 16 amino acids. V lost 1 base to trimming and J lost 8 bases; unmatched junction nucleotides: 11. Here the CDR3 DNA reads TGTGCCAGCAGCTTAGGACGTTCGGGAGGTAGCCATGAGCAGTTCTTC. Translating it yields CASSLGRSGGSHEQFF.

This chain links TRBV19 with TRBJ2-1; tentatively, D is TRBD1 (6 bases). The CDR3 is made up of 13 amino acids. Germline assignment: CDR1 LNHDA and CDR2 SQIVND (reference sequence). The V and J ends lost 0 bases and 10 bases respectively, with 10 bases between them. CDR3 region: CASSIDPRGEQFF. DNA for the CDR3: TGTGCCAGTAGTATAGATCCCAGGGGCGAGCAGTTCTTC.

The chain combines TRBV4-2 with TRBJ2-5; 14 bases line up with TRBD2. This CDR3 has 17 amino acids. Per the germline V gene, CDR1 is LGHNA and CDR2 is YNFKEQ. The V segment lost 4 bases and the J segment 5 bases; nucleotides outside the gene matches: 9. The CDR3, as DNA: TGTGCCAGCAGCCCCATACCGGGACTAGCGGGAGAGGAGACCCAGTACTTC. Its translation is CASSPIPGLAGEETQYF.

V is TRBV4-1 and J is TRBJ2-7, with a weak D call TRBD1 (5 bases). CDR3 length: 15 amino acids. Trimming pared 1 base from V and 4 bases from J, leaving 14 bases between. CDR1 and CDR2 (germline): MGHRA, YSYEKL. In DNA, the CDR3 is TGCGCCAGCAGCCAAGCGATCCCCAGGGTTTACGAGCAGTACTTC. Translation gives CASSQAIPRVYEQYF.

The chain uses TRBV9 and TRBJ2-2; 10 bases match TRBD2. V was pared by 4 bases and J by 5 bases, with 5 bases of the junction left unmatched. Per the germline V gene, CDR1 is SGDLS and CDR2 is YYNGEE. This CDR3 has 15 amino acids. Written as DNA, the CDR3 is TGTGCCAGCAGCTCAAGCGGGAGGGGTACCGGGGAGCTGTTTTTT. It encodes CASSSSGRGTGELFF.

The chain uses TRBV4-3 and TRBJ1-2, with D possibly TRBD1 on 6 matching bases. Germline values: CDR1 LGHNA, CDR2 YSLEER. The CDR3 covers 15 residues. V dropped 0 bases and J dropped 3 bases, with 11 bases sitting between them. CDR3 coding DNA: TGCGCCAGCAGCCAAGAACAGGGCGACCACTATGGCTACACCTTC. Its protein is CASSQEQGDHYGYTF.

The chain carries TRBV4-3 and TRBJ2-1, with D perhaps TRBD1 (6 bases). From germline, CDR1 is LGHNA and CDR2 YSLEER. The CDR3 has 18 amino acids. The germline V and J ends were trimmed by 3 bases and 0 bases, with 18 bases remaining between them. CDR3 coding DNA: TGCGCCAGCAGCCATCGAGGGGCGGACAGACGCTCCTACAATGAGCAGTTCTTC. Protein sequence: CASSHRGADRRSYNEQFF.

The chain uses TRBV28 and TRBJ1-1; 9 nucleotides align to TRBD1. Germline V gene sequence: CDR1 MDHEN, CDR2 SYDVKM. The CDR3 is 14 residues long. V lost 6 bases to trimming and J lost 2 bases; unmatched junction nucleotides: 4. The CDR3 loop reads CASRETGGNTEAFF. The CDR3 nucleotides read TGTGCCAGCAGGGAAACAGGGGGCAACACTGAAGCTTTCTTT.

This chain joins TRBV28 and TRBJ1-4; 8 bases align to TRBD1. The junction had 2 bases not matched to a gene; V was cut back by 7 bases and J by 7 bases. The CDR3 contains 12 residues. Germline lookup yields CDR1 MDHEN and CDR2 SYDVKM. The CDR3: CASTGQAEKLFF. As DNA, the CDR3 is TGTGCCAGCACGGGACAGGCTGAAAAACTGTTTTTT.

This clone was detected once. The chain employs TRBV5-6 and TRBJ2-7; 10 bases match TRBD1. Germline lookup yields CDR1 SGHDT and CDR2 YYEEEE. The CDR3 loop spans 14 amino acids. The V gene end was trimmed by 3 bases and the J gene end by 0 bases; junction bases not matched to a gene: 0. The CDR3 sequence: CASSWTGGSYEQYF. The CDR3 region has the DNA TGTGCCAGCAGCTGGACAGGGGGCTCCTACGAGCAGTACTTC.

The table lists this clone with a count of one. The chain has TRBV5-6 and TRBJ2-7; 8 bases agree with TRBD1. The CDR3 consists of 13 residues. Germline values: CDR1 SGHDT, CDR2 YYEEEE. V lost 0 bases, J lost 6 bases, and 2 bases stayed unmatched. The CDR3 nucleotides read TGTGCCAGCAGCTTGGCGACAGGGGCCGAGCAGTACTTC. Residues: CASSLATGAEQYF.

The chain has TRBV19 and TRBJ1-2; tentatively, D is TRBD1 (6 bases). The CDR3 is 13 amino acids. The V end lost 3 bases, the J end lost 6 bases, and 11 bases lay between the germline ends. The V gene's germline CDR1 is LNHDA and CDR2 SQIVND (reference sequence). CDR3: CASSMTGQDGYTF. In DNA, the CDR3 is TGTGCCAGTAGTATGACAGGTCAGGATGGCTACACCTTC.

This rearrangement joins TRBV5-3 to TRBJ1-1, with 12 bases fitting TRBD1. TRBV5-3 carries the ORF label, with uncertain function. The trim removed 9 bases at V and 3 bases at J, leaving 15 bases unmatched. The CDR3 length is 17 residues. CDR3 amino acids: CAIKSGTGGFCDTEAFF. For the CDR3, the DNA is TGTGCCATCAAGTCCGGGACAGGGGGCTTTTGTGACACTGAAGCTTTCTTT.

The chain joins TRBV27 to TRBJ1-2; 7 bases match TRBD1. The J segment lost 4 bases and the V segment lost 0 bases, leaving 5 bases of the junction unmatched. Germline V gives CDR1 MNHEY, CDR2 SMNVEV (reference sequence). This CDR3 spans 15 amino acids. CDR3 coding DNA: TGTGCCAGCAGTTTATCCTCAGGGGGATCCTATGGCTACACCTTC. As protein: CASSLSSGGSYGYTF.

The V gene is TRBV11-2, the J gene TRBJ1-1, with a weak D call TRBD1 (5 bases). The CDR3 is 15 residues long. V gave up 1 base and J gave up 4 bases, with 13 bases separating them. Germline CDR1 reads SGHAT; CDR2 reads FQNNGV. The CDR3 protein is CASSLAVGRGTEAFF. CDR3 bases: TGTGCCAGCAGCTTAGCGGTGGGGCGCGGCACTGAAGCTTTCTTT.

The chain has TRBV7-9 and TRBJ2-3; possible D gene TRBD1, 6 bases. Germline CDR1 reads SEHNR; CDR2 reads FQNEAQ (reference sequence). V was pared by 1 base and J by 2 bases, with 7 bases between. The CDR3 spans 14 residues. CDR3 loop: CASSLDRDTDTQYF. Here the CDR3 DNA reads TGTGCCAGCAGCTTAGACAGGGACACAGATACGCAGTATTTT.

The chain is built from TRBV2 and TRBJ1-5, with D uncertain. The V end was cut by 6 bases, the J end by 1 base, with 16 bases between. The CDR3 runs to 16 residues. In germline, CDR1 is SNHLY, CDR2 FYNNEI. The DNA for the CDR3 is TGTGCCAGCAGAGAACCTAAAACTAAGAGCAATCAGCCCCAGCATTTT. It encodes CASREPKTKSNQPQHF.

CDR3 in amino acids: CAISESIAANTDTQYF. The CDR3 bases are TGTGCCATCAGTGAGTCGATAGCAGCGAACACAGATACGCAGTATTTT. This rearrangement joins TRBV10-3 to TRBJ2-3; D is unclear. CDR3 size: 16 residues. Deletions cut 0 bases from V and 2 bases from J, with 12 bases between. Per the germline V gene, CDR1 is ENHRY and CDR2 is SYGVKD.

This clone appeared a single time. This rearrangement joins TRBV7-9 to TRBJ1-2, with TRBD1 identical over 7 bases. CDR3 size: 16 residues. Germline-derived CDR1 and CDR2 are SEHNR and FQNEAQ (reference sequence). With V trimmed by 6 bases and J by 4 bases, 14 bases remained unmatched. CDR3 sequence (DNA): TGTGCCAGCAGTCCTCCACGGGACAGCGTCGTCTATGGCTACACCTTC. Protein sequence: CASSPPRDSVVYGYTF.

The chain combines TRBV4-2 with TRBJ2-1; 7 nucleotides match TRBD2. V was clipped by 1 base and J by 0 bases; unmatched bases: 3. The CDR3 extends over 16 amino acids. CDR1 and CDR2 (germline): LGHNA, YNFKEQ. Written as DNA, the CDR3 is TGTGCCAGCAGCCAAGTAGGCGGGAGCTCCTACAATGAGCAGTTCTTC. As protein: CASSQVGGSSYNEQFF.

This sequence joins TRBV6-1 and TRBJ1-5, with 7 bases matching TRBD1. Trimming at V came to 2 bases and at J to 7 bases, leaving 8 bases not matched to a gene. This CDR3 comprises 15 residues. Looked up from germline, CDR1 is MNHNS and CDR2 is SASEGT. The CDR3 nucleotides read TGTGCCAGCAGTGAAATCAACAGGGGATACCAGCCCCAGCATTTT. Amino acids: CASSEINRGYQPQHF.

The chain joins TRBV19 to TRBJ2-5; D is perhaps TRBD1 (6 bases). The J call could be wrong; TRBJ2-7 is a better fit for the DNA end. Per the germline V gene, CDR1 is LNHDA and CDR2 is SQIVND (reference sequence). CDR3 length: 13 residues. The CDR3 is CASAGTPSYEQYF. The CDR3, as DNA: TGTGCCAGCGCCGGGACACCTTCCTACGAGCAGTACTTC.

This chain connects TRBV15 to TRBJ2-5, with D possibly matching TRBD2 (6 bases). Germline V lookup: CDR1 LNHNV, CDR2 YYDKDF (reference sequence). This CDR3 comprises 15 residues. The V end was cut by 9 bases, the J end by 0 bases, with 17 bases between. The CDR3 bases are TGTGCCACGAGGCCGGGACTCAAATACCAAGAGACCCAGTACTTC. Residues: CATRPGLKYQETQYF.

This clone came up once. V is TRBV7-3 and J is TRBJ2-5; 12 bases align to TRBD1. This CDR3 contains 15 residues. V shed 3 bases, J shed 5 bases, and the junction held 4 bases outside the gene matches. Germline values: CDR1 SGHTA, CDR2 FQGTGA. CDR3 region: CASSFGTGGIETQYF. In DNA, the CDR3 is TGTGCCAGCAGCTTCGGGACAGGGGGCATTGAGACCCAGTACTTC.

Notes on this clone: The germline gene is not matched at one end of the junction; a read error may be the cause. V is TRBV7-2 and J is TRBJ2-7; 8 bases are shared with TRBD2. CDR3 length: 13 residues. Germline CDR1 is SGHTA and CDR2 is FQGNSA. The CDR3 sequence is CASSLRREVPQDF. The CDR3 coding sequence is TGTGCCAGCAGCTTAAGGCGGGAGGTCCCGCAGGACTTC.

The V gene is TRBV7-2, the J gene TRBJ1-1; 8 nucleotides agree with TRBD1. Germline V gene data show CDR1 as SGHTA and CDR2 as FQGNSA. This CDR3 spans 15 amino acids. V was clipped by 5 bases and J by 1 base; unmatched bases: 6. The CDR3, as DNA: TGTGCCAGCAGCACTAGGACAGGGAAGAACACTGAAGCTTTCTTT. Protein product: CASSTRTGKNTEAFF.

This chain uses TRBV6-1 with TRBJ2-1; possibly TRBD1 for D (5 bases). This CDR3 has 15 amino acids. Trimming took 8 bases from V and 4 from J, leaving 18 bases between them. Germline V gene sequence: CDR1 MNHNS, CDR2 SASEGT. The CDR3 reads CASSPTESQYNEQFF. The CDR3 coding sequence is TGTGCCAGCTCCCCGACAGAATCACAGTACAATGAGCAGTTCTTC.